This TCR beta chain was captured in a study of control samples from healthy donors and cancer patients. TCRdb keeps only in-frame clones here, not all; method: immunoSEQ multiplex PCR. The sample lists roughly 190,000 clones, about nine tenths occurring once. The material sequenced was blood. The TCR sequence derives from a woman younger than 45 in good health.

CDR3 in DNA: TGTGCCAGCAGCTTATTGACAGGGAGGACTGAAGCTTTCTTT. Amino acids: CASSLLTGRTEAFF. This rearrangement joins TRBV7-3 to TRBJ1-1; TRBD1 agrees at 7 bases. Germline-derived CDR1 and CDR2 are SGHTA and FQGTGA. V gave up 2 bases and J gave up 5 bases; unmatched junction bases: 5. CDR3 length equals 14 residues. The full variable domain, in which reference TRBV7-3 and TRBJ1-1 provide the parts outside the CDR3, is GAGVSQTPSNKVTEKGKYVELRCDPISGHTALYWYRQSLGQGPEFLIYFQGTGAADDSGLPNDRFFAVRPEGSVSTLKIQRTERGDSAVYLCASSLLTGRTEAFFGQGTRLTVV.